This TCR beta chain was captured by sequencing in a study of monozygotic twins with inflammatory bowel disease. TCRdb re-called the 5' RACE reads; every CDR3 protein appears as one record, without DNA. In total, the table holds about 99,000 distinct CDR3 sequences. Notes on this clonotype: What it recognizes is unknown.

Regarding the study as a whole: Patients with IBD had less TCRbeta diversity (inverse Simpson) than their healthy co-twins. Among T cells, the various subtypes were not distinguishable.

CDR3 size: 15 residues. Looked up from germline, CDR1 is SQVTM and CDR2 is ANQGSEA. The specimen was blood. The receptor's source is a human donor with ulcerative colitis or Crohn's disease, or a healthy co-twin of an affected twin (not recorded which). The gene calls are TRBV29-1 and TRBJ1-5; the TRBD1 assignment by TCRdb is unverifiable without DNA. The CDR3 loop is CSAPAGLICSQPQHF.